Following are 23 T cell receptor beta chains from one sample sequenced in a study of technical replicates of blood from a handful of donors (dated by TCRdb to 2015 to 2018). Library preparation employed the immunoSEQ multiplex PCR assay. TCRdb mirrors the immuneACCESS table, restricted to in-frame sequences. Some clones are absent from its copies; in checked studies, under half trace to an unresolved V gene, and the reason for the others is unknown. For this sample there are around 80,000 clones; 70% to 90% appear just once. Approximately 0.42% of the sample goes to the ten largest clones. Sample: T cells isolated from PBMCs. These receptors originate from a human donor in good health.

The chain carries TRBV5-6 and TRBJ2-5; TRBD1 agrees at 7 bases. The V gene's germline CDR1 is SGHDT and CDR2 YYEEEE. J was trimmed by 4 bases and V by 0 bases; bases with no gene match: 9. The CDR3 loop spans 16 amino acids. CDR3 amino acids: CASSLVSDRLRETQYF. CDR3 bases: TGTGCCAGCAGCTTGGTTTCGGACAGGCTGCGAGAGACCCAGTACTTC.

V usage is TRBV30 and J usage is TRBJ2-1; D call uncertain. This CDR3 contains 14 residues. V was shortened by 7 bases and J by 5 bases, with 18 bases between the two germline ends. The V gene's germline CDR1 is GTSNPN and CDR2 SVGIG (reference sequence). DNA of the CDR3: TGTGCCTTGAACCTAGTCCTCGTAGACAATGAGCAGTTCTTC. This sequence encodes CALNLVLVDNEQFF.

This clone was observed once. The chain links TRBV5-4 to TRBJ1-1; tentatively, D is TRBD1 (6 bases). Germline V gene lookup returns CDR1 SGHNT and CDR2 YYREEE (reference sequence). Trimming shortened V by 6 bases and J by 2 bases, and 14 bases separated the two germline ends. The CDR3 consists of 14 residues. The CDR3 DNA follows: TGTGCCAGCACCGAGGACAGAATAAACACTGAAGCTTTCTTT. Translating it yields CASTEDRINTEAFF.

This clone was observed a few times. The chain has TRBV4-2 and TRBJ2-7, with 11 bases identical to TRBD2. The V segment lost 4 bases and the J segment 6 bases; nucleotides outside the gene matches: 11. The CDR3 loop spans 16 amino acids. Germline values: CDR1 LGHNA, CDR2 YNFKEQ. The CDR3 DNA follows: TGTGCCAGCAGCCCGTTAGTTGGGACTAGCGGTAGCGAGCAGTACTTC. This codes for CASSPLVGTSGSEQYF.

This clone was picked up a small number of times. The chain has TRBV7-3 and TRBJ2-5, with D uncertain. The CDR3 consists of 13 residues. Trimming removed 5 bases from V and 1 base from J, with 8 bases in between. Germline CDR1 SGHTA, CDR2 FQGTGA. For the CDR3, the DNA is TGTGCCAGCAGCCAGTCAGGCCAAGAGACCCAGTACTTC. It encodes CASSQSGQETQYF.

Comment on this clone: The conserved final phenylalanine or tryptophan is absent from the CDR3, which likely points to a read error. The J gene is TRBJ2-7, the V gene TRBV29-1, with a weak D call TRBD1 (6 bases). Germline V gene data show CDR1 as SQVTM and CDR2 as ANQGSEA. V lost 7 bases, J lost 1 base, and 14 bases lay in between. The CDR3 is 13 residues long. In DNA form, the CDR3 reads TGCAGCGCCGAGGACAGTCGGTCCTACGAGCAGTACCTC. It translates to CSAEDSRSYEQYL.

This chain links TRBV27 with TRBJ2-4; 11 bases align to TRBD1. The germline gives CDR1 MNHEY, CDR2 SMNVEV (reference sequence). The CDR3 is 15 amino acids. J gave up 5 bases and V 7 bases, and 7 bases lay outside the gene matches. In DNA, the CDR3 is TGTGCCAGCACCCCGGACAGGGGGCACCAAAACATTCAGTACTTC. The encoded protein is CASTPDRGHQNIQYF.

CDR3 protein: CASSLSRLAGLGGEQFF. For the CDR3, the DNA is TGTGCCAGCAGCTTATCCAGACTAGCGGGTTTGGGGGGTGAGCAGTTCTTC. The chain links TRBV7-8 to TRBJ2-1, with 10 nucleotides matching TRBD2. From germline, CDR1 is SGHVS and CDR2 FQNEAQ. This CDR3 is 17 amino acids long. With V trimmed by 2 bases and J by 9 bases, 13 bases remained unmatched.

This chain joins TRBV7-9 and TRBJ2-5; 8 nucleotides match TRBD2. The trim removed 5 bases at V and 5 bases at J, leaving 13 bases unmatched. The CDR3 is 16 residues long. Germline loops: CDR1 SEHNR, CDR2 FQNEAQ (reference sequence). The CDR3 DNA is TGTGCCAGCAGCGACTGGACTAGCCAGGGCCGGGAGACCCAGTACTTC. This codes for CASSDWTSQGRETQYF.

The V call is TRBV6-6, the J call TRBJ2-1; 10 positions agree with TRBD1. The CDR3 has 14 amino acids. Trimming cost V 6 bases and J 5 bases; bases outside gene matches: 4. Germline values: CDR1 MNHNY, CDR2 SVGAGI (reference sequence). The CDR3 DNA reads TGTGCCAGCAGGATGGGACAGGGGAACAATGAGCAGTTCTTC. The encoded protein is CASRMGQGNNEQFF.

V usage is TRBV4-2 and J usage is TRBJ2-7; 8 nucleotides align to TRBD2. This CDR3 is 16 amino acids long. V dropped 1 base and J dropped 1; count of bases not matched to a gene: 6. Germline lookup yields CDR1 LGHNA and CDR2 YNFKEQ. The CDR3 is CASSQVQRERSYEQYF. DNA of the CDR3: TGTGCCAGCAGCCAAGTCCAGCGGGAGAGGTCCTACGAGCAGTACTTC.

The chain combines TRBV4-3 with TRBJ2-7, with TRBD1 identical over 8 bases. Germline CDR1 is LGHNA and CDR2 is YSLEER. This CDR3 contains 16 residues. J lost 3 bases, V lost 1 base, and 8 bases had no gene match. CDR3: CASSQGSDRGFYEQYF. The CDR3 DNA is TGCGCCAGCAGCCAAGGGAGCGACAGGGGCTTCTACGAGCAGTACTTC.

The DNA for the CDR3 is TGCAGCGTTGAACTAGCGGGAAGATTCTTCTCCTACAATGAGCAGTTCTTC. Its translation is CSVELAGRFFSYNEQFF. V usage is TRBV29-1 and J usage is TRBJ2-1; 9 bases are a match to TRBD2. The CDR3 loop spans 17 amino acids. CDR1 and CDR2 (germline): SQVTM, ANQGSEA. After removal of 2 bases from V and 0 bases from J, the junction contained 8 bases not matched to a gene.

The chain couples TRBV2 to TRBJ2-6; D is perhaps TRBD2 (6 bases). The CDR3 has 17 residues. Germline CDR1 reads SNHLY; CDR2 reads FYNNEI. V dropped 6 bases and J dropped 0 bases, with 15 bases sitting between them. DNA for the CDR3: TGTGCCAGCAGCGGGAGTTGGGAACTCTCTGGGGCCAACGTCCTGACTTTC. Its translation is CASSGSWELSGANVLTF.

The chain uses TRBV6-5 and TRBJ2-1; TRBD2 matches at 7 bases. V gave up 6 bases and J gave up 0 bases; unmatched junction bases: 5. The V gene's germline CDR1 is MNHEY and CDR2 SVGAGI. The CDR3 is 15 amino acids. CDR3 residues: CASRRGSYSYNEQFF. DNA for the CDR3: TGTGCCAGCAGACGCGGGAGTTACTCCTACAATGAGCAGTTCTTC.

A remark on this clone: The same CDR3 arises from other DNA sequences in this sample as well. The V gene is TRBV27, the J gene TRBJ2-7; D is uncertain. There are 12 residues in the CDR3. Per germline, CDR1 MNHEY and CDR2 SMNVEV (reference sequence). Trimming stripped 2 bases from V and 3 bases from J, with 5 bases between. The CDR3 nucleotides read TGTGCCAGCAGTTTAGGCGGCTACGAGCAGTACTTC. It translates to CASSLGGYEQYF.

The chain links TRBV7-3 to TRBJ2-1; TRBD2 aligns across 12 bases. Germline trimming cut 1 base from V and 1 base from J; bases unmatched to any gene: 14. This CDR3 spans 21 amino acids. The germline V gene encodes CDR1 SGHTA and CDR2 FQGTGA. This chain's CDR3 is CASSLNGVASGRAGSYNEQFF. Written as DNA, the CDR3 is TGTGCCAGCAGCTTAAACGGGGTGGCTAGCGGGAGGGCCGGTTCCTACAATGAGCAGTTCTTC.

This clone was picked up a small number of times. This chain joins TRBV4-2 and TRBJ1-2, with TRBD1 matching 9 bases. The ends lost 0 bases at V and 0 bases at J; junction bases unmatched: 2. Germline V gene lookup returns CDR1 LGHNA and CDR2 YNFKEQ. The CDR3 covers 16 residues. This CDR3 reads CASSQDWTGANYGYTF. CDR3 sequence (DNA): TGTGCCAGCAGCCAAGATTGGACAGGGGCTAACTATGGCTACACCTTC.

The J gene is TRBJ2-3, the V gene TRBV5-4; the D call may be TRBD1 or TRBD2 (8 bases each). The germline V and J ends were trimmed by 4 bases and 0 bases, with 24 bases remaining between them. Germline values: CDR1 SGHNT, CDR2 YYREEE (reference sequence). This CDR3 spans 19 amino acids. The CDR3 reads CASSLDRVSPSGSTDTQYF. The CDR3 bases are TGTGCCAGCAGCCTGGACAGGGTATCCCCTAGCGGGAGCACAGATACGCAGTATTTT.

The chain has TRBV6-6 and TRBJ1-5; 7 bases agree with TRBD1. Germline loops: CDR1 MNHNY, CDR2 SVGAGI (reference sequence). The V and J ends lost 5 bases and 5 bases, in that order; junction bases with no gene match: 0. This CDR3 region has 12 residues. CDR3 residues: CASSTGDQPQHF. The CDR3, as DNA: TGTGCCAGCAGTACAGGGGATCAGCCCCAGCATTTT.

The chain couples TRBV15 to TRBJ2-5; D gene unclear. Germline CDR1 LNHNV, CDR2 YYDKDF (reference sequence). The germline V and J ends were trimmed by 2 bases and 2 bases, with 3 bases remaining between them. The CDR3 runs to 12 residues. CDR3 loop: CATSRRQETQYF. Written as DNA, the CDR3 is TGTGCCACCAGCAGACGGCAAGAGACCCAGTACTTC.

The V and J genes are TRBV18 and TRBJ1-1; perhaps TRBD1 as D (5 bases). V dropped 3 bases and J dropped 6 bases, with 11 bases sitting between them. Germline loops: CDR1 KGHSH, CDR2 LQKENI. CDR3 length equals 13 residues. The CDR3 nucleotides are TGTGCCAGCTCACCCGGAACGACAGCTGAAGCTTTCTTT. Its protein product is CASSPGTTAEAFF.

V gene TRBV5-4 combines with J gene TRBJ2-5; tentatively, D is TRBD2 (6 bases). Germline V gives CDR1 SGHNT, CDR2 YYREEE (reference sequence). The CDR3 extends over 14 amino acids. V was cut by 3 bases and J by 5 bases, with 14 bases left in between. The CDR3 nucleotides read TGTGCCAGCAGCTCGGAGGGCCCTTTTGAGACCCAGTACTTC. Translation gives CASSSEGPFETQYF.